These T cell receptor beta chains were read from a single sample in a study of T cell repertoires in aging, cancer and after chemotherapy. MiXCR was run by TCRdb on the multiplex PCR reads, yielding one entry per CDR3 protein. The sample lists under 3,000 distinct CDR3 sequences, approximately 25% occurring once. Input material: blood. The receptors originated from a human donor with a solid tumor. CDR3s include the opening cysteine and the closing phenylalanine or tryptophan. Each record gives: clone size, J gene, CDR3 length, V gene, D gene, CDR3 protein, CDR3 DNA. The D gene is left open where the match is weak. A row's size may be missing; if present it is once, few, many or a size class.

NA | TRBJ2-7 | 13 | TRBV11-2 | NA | CASSSGPQYEQYF | TGTGCCAGCAGCTCGGGTCCCCAGTACGAGCAGTACTTC
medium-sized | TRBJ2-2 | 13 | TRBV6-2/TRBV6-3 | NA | CASVLQNTGELFF | TGTGCCAGCGTCCTTCAAAACACCGGGGAGCTGTTTTTT
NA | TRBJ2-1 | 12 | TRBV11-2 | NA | CASSLVGGRQFF | TGTGCCAGCAGCTTAGTAGGGGGGCGACAGTTCTTC
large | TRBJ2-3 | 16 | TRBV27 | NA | CASSPGGQGATDTQYF | TGTGCCAGCAGTCCCGGGGGGCAGGGCGCAACAGATACGCAGTATTTT
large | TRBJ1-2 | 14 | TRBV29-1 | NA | CSVEPRGRPGGYTF | TGCAGCGTGGAACCACGGGGGAGGCCTGGTGGCTACACCTTC
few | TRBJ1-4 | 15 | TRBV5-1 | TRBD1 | CASSLNVGQDEKLFF | TGCGCCAGCAGCTTAAACGTGGGACAGGATGAAAAACTGTTTTTT
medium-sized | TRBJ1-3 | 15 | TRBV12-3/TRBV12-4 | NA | CASSLVIGAGNTIYF | TGTGCCAGCAGTTTAGTTATCGGGGCTGGAAACACCATATATTTT
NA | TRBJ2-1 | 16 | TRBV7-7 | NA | CASSSRTGSSYNEQFF | TGTGCCAGCAGCTCCAGGACTGGCAGCTCCTACAATGAGCAGTTCTTC
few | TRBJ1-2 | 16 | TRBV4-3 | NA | CASSQERADPYYGYTF | TGCGCCAGCAGCCAAGAGAGGGCAGATCCTTACTATGGCTACACCTTC
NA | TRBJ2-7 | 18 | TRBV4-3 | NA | CASSQDLVRTQSSYEQYF | TGCGCCAGCAGCCAAGATCTAGTGAGGACACAGAGCTCCTACGAGCAGTACTTC